This T cell receptor beta chain originates from a study of blood T cells in healthy people across ages. The second PCR ran about 6 to 12 cycles with a sample-barcoded 5' primer and J-beta primers. TCRdb itself ran the 5' RACE reads through MiXCR, one entry per CDR3 protein. The sample gives 750,000 to 950,000 distinct CDR3 sequences, approximately 32% of which show up once; approximately 10% is in the top ten. CDR3 length equals 15 residues. CDR1 DFQATT and CDR2 SNEGSKA come from the germline V gene (reference sequence). V lost 0 bases and J lost 6, with 15 bases in between. This clonotype was seen ten or more times. This same sample was also part of a study on T cells of mothers and their children.

The chain is built from TRBV20-1 and TRBJ2-4, with D maybe TRBD1 (6 bases). The receptor's source is a woman in her forties in good health. Input material: blood. CDR3 in amino acids: CSARDQGQGPNIQYF. CDR3 DNA: TGCAGTGCTAGAGATCAGGGTCAGGGGCCAAACATTCAGTACTTC.